These T cell receptor beta chains were read from a single sample in a study of molecular identifiers for immune sequencing clone quantification. MiXCR, applied by TCRdb to the PCR reads, yields one record per CDR3 protein. The sample lists some 10,000 distinct CDR3 sequences; 20% to 25% were seen once. Input material: naive CD8+ T cells from blood, with Jurkat cell RNA spiked in. Source of these receptors: a human donor in good health. Some libraries in this study had Jurkat cell RNA spiked in. CDR3s include the opening cysteine and the closing phenylalanine or tryptophan. A D gene is named only where the DNA matches it firmly. Not all rows give a size; the values are once, few, many and, for expanded clones, a class.

>-|TRBV11-2|TRBD2|TRBJ2-7
CASSFYPWTSGSSVGHEQYF
TGTGCCAGCAGCTTCTACCCTTGGACTAGCGGGAGTTCCGTCGGCCACGAGCAGTACTTC
>-|TRBV10-3|TRBD2|TRBJ2-7
CAPQGLAGYAQYF
TGTGCCCCCCAAGGACTAGCGGGTTACGCGCAGTACTTC
>few|TRBV13|TRBD1|TRBJ2-7
CASSLGTGGYEQYF
TGTGCCAGCAGCTTAGGGACAGGGGGCTACGAGCAGTACTTC
>medium-sized|TRBV7-8|-|TRBJ1-1
CASSLDLAGDTEAFF
TGTGCCAGCAGCTTAGATTTGGCGGGGGACACTGAAGCTTTCTTT
>-|TRBV10-3|TRBD2|TRBJ2-7
CASSEAGGGLSSYEQYF
TGTGCCAGCAGTGAGGCGGGGGGGGGCCTAAGCTCCTACGAGCAGTACTTC
>medium-sized|TRBV6-2/TRBV6-3|-|TRBJ1-5
CASSTGYSNQPQHF
TGTGCCAGCAGCACCGGATATAGCAATCAGCCCCAGCATTTT
>-|TRBV7-6|TRBD2|TRBJ2-1
CASSLASGGQSSYNEQFF
TGTGCCAGCAGCTTAGCTAGCGGGGGGCAGAGCTCCTACAATGAGCAGTTCTTC
>-|TRBV28|-|TRBJ2-2
CASSFVATELTGEPFF
TGTGCCAGCAGTTTTGTGGCTACAGAACTCACCGGGGAGCCGTTTTTT
>medium-sized|TRBV7-9|-|TRBJ2-5
CASSRQQETQYF
TGTGCCAGCAGTCGACAGCAAGAGACCCAGTACTTC
>few|TRBV9|-|TRBJ2-1
CASSVLGWGANYNEQFF
TGTGCCAGCAGCGTATTGGGTTGGGGGGCCAACTACAATGAGCAGTTCTTC
>medium-sized|TRBV4-3|-|TRBJ1-5
CASSLSQGQQPQHF
TGCGCCAGCAGCCTTTCTCAGGGCCAGCAGCCCCAGCATTTT
>many|TRBV24-1|-|TRBJ2-5
CATSESARGETQYF
TGTGCCACCAGTGAATCCGCCAGGGGAGAGACCCAGTACTTC
>-|TRBV6-5|TRBD2|TRBJ2-7
CASSYSAGTSLEYEQYF
TGTGCCAGCAGTTACTCGGCGGGGACTAGCCTTGAGTACGAGCAGTACTTC
>few|TRBV11-2|-|TRBJ2-7
CAGSLAASFVYEQYF
TGTGCCGGCAGCTTAGCGGCTAGCTTCGTGTACGAGCAGTACTTC
>medium-sized|TRBV6-6|-|TRBJ2-7
CASSYGISEQYF
TGTGCCAGCAGTTACGGAATCAGCGAGCAGTACTTC
>medium-sized|TRBV20-1|TRBD2|TRBJ2-5
CSTKTSGGVETQYF
TGCAGTACCAAGACTAGCGGGGGTGTGGAGACCCAGTACTTC
>few|TRBV7-8|TRBD1|TRBJ2-1
CASSLGQGAHNEQFF
TGTGCCAGCAGCTTAGGGCAGGGGGCGCACAATGAGCAGTTCTTC
>medium-sized|TRBV27|-|TRBJ2-7
CASSSSGTRASYEQYF
TGTGCCAGCAGTTCTTCCGGGACCCGAGCTTCCTACGAGCAGTACTTC
>medium-sized|TRBV28|TRBD2|TRBJ2-5
CASSLGAGGSETQYF
TGTGCCAGCAGTTTAGGAGCGGGGGGGTCTGAGACCCAGTACTTC
>medium-sized|TRBV14|-|TRBJ2-7
CASSQLPRPYEQYF
TGTGCCAGCAGCCAACTACCCAGACCCTACGAGCAGTACTTC
>-|TRBV6-1|-|TRBJ2-2
CASRDTPNTGELFF
TGTGCCAGCAGGGACACACCTAACACCGGGGAGCTGTTTTTT
>medium-sized|TRBV6-5|-|TRBJ1-1
CASSYRGQGEAFF
TGTGCCAGCAGTTACCGAGGGCAGGGAGAAGCTTTCTTT
>-|TRBV12-3/TRBV12-4|-|TRBJ1-5
CASSLDGSNQPQHF
TGTGCCAGCAGTTTGGACGGTAGCAATCAGCCCCAGCATTTT
>many|TRBV7-9|-|TRBJ2-5
CASSSVSGTTQTGETQYF
TGTGCCAGCAGCTCGGTCTCCGGGACAACCCAGACGGGAGAGACCCAGTACTTC
>medium-sized|TRBV29-1|TRBD2|TRBJ2-3
CSVEGGLAGGAVWTDTQYF
TGCAGCGTTGAGGGGGGGCTAGCGGGAGGAGCCGTATGGACAGATACGCAGTATTTT
>medium-sized|TRBV10-3|-|TRBJ2-3
CAISESFGSVADTQYF
TGTGCCATCAGTGAGTCTTTCGGGAGCGTCGCAGATACGCAGTATTTT
>many|TRBV11-2|-|TRBJ2-3
CASSAVRDMIYTDTQYF
TGTGCCAGCAGCGCCGTCCGGGACATGATATACACAGATACGCAGTATTTT
>few|TRBV4-2|TRBD2|TRBJ2-2
CASSQSQWGGTGELFF
TGTGCCAGCAGCCAGTCCCAATGGGGGGGGACCGGGGAGCTGTTTTTT
>-|TRBV13|-|TRBJ2-7
CASSLGPSANEQYF
TGTGCCAGCAGCTTAGGCCCCAGCGCCAACGAGCAGTACTTC
>medium-sized|TRBV7-9|TRBD1|TRBJ1-1
CASSSRDRAGEAFF
TGTGCCAGCAGCAGCCGGGACAGGGCGGGTGAAGCTTTCTTT
>medium-sized|TRBV28|TRBD1|TRBJ2-7
CASRWGQGAYEQYF
TGTGCCAGCAGGTGGGGACAGGGTGCCTACGAGCAGTACTTC
>many|TRBV29-1|TRBD2|TRBJ2-1
CSDWVLAVNEQFF
TGCAGCGACTGGGTTCTAGCGGTCAATGAGCAGTTCTTC
>-|TRBV15|-|TRBJ2-1
CAISRESSYNEQFF
TGTGCCATCAGCAGAGAGAGTTCCTACAATGAGCAGTTCTTC
>-|TRBV4-2|-|TRBJ2-5
CASSPAGYQETQYF
TGTGCCAGCAGCCCCGCCGGGTACCAAGAGACCCAGTACTTC
>few|TRBV5-6|-|TRBJ2-7
CASSLKAGSYEQYF
TGTGCCAGCAGCTTGAAGGCAGGGAGCTACGAGCAGTACTTC
>medium-sized|TRBV30|TRBD2|TRBJ2-3
CAWSVWAAGGDTQYF
TGTGCCTGGAGTGTATGGGCCGCGGGAGGAGATACGCAGTATTTT
>-|TRBV23-1|-|TRBJ2-5
CAITIQAYQETQYF
TGCGCCATCACGATACAGGCGTACCAAGAGACCCAGTACTTC
>few|TRBV30|-|TRBJ2-2
CAWEGGAGELFF
TGTGCCTGGGAAGGGGGTGCCGGGGAGCTGTTTTTT
>-|TRBV29-1|-|TRBJ2-7
CSVETPGSQTYEQYF
TGCAGCGTTGAAACCCCAGGCAGTCAGACCTACGAGCAGTACTTC
>many|TRBV28|TRBD2|TRBJ2-1
CASSFGTSSDNEQFF
TGTGCCAGCAGTTTCGGGACTAGCAGTGACAATGAGCAGTTCTTC
>-|TRBV9|-|TRBJ1-1
CASSVDGSEAFF
TGTGCCAGCAGCGTAGACGGGTCTGAAGCTTTCTTT
>many|TRBV3-1|TRBD2|TRBJ2-5
CASSQDFVGTSGQETQYF
TGTGCCAGCAGCCAAGATTTCGTAGGGACTAGCGGACAAGAGACCCAGTACTTC
>many|TRBV23-1|-|TRBJ1-4
CASSQSGGTNEKLFF
TGCGCCAGCAGTCAATCGGGGGGCACTAATGAAAAACTGTTTTTT
>many|TRBV10-2|-|TRBJ1-1
CASTDYTEAFF
TGCGCCAGCACAGACTACACTGAAGCTTTCTTT
>many|TRBV12-5|TRBD2|TRBJ2-3
CASGPSGRSDTQYF
TGTGCTAGTGGGCCTAGCGGGAGGTCGGATACGCAGTATTTT
>many|TRBV20-1|TRBD2|TRBJ2-5
CSAWDYRLQTQYF
TGCAGTGCTTGGGACTACAGACTGCAGACCCAGTACTTC
>medium-sized|TRBV20-1|TRBD2|TRBJ2-3
CSAHIAGGHYRYTQYF
TGCAGTGCTCACATAGCGGGAGGACACTACCGTTATACGCAGTATTTT
>many|TRBV7-9|-|TRBJ2-5
CASSYPSMRGGETQYF
TGTGCCAGCAGCTATCCCTCCATGAGGGGGGGGGAGACCCAGTACTTC
>medium-sized|TRBV7-9|-|TRBJ2-3
CASISTSTDTQYF
TGTGCCAGCATCAGTACTAGCACAGATACGCAGTATTTT
>medium-sized|TRBV6-2/TRBV6-3|-|TRBJ2-7
CASSYSWGEQYF
TGTGCCAGCAGTTACTCCTGGGGTGAGCAGTACTTC
>-|TRBV7-9|-|TRBJ2-1
CDSSLIISVYNEQFF
TGTGACAGCAGCTTAATAATCTCAGTCTACAATGAGCAGTTCTTC